Listed here are 32 T cell receptor beta chains from one sample, sequenced in a study of T cells after yellow fever vaccination. TCRdb called the 5' RACE reads again in MiXCR, with one record for every CDR3 protein. The repertoire holds 450,000 to 600,000 distinct CDR3 sequences, with approximately 12% as singletons. The sample was PBMCs, taken on the day of the yellow fever booster vaccination. These receptor sequences come from a man aged 25-40 years who received the YFV17D yellow fever vaccine.

This clonotype was seen more than once but under ten times. V is TRBV5-1 and J is TRBJ2-7; no reliable D call. Germline V gene sequence: CDR1 SGHRS, CDR2 YFSETQ. The ends were cut back, 0 bases at V and 2 bases at J, with 18 bases in the middle. This CDR3 comprises 17 residues. CDR3 amino acids: CASSLETPSGVPYEQYF. CDR3 DNA sequence: TGCGCCAGCAGCTTGGAGACCCCCAGTGGGGTCCCCTACGAGCAGTACTTC.

The chain uses TRBV6-1 and TRBJ2-1; D perhaps matches TRBD1 (6 bases). V was pared by 3 bases and J by 2 bases, with 11 bases between. CDR3 length: 15 residues. Per germline, CDR1 MNHNS and CDR2 SASEGT. The CDR3 here is CASSDGRGTYNEQFF. In DNA form, the CDR3 reads TGTGCCAGCAGTGATGGTAGGGGGACCTACAATGAGCAGTTCTTC.

This clonotype was seen a few times. The chain has TRBV29-1 and TRBJ2-3, with D unresolved. With 5 bases removed from V and 0 bases from J, the gap between germline ends came to 9 bases. This CDR3 is 13 amino acids long. Germline CDR1 and CDR2: SQVTM and ANQGSEA. The CDR3 sequence: CSVTKTSTDTQYF. The CDR3 DNA sequence: TGCAGCGTTACGAAGACTAGCACAGATACGCAGTATTTT.

The chain links TRBV11-2 to TRBJ2-3, with TRBD1 as a possible D gene (5 bases). V was pared by 4 bases and J by 2 bases, with 25 bases between. The CDR3 extends over 19 amino acids. Germline CDR1 and CDR2: SGHAT and FQNNGV. This chain's CDR3 is CASSSTGRVSRAYTDTQYF. The DNA for the CDR3 is TGTGCCAGCAGCTCAACCGGCAGAGTTTCCAGGGCCTACACAGATACGCAGTATTTT.

In its sample, this clonotype was seen many times. This chain uses TRBV7-2 with TRBJ2-1; TRBD2 matches at 7 bases. This CDR3 is 14 amino acids long. The germline CDR1 and CDR2 sequences are SGHTA and FQGNSA. V was pared by 6 bases and J by 4 bases, with 6 bases of the junction left unmatched. CDR3 nucleotides: TGTGCCAGCAGTTTGGGGCGGGAGTACAATGAGCAGTTCTTC. Translating gives CASSLGREYNEQFF. The whole variable domain, filled in from reference TRBV7-2 and TRBJ2-1, reads GAGVSQSPSNKVTEKGKDVELRCDPISGHTALYWYRQSLGQGLEFLIYFQGNSAPDKSGLPSDRFSAERTGGSVSTLTIQRTQQEDSAVYLCASSLGREYNEQFFGPGTRLTVL.

The chain is built from TRBV4-3 and TRBJ2-3, with TRBD2 matching over 10 bases. The V segment lost 4 bases and the J segment 1 base; nucleotides outside the gene matches: 8. This CDR3 has 17 amino acids. From germline, CDR1 is LGHNA and CDR2 YSLEER. The CDR3 loop reads CASSRQREGRGTDTQYF. The CDR3 DNA is TGCGCCAGCAGCCGACAGCGGGAGGGTAGGGGCACAGATACGCAGTATTTT.

This clonotype showed up just a few times. The genes are TRBV20-1 and TRBJ2-2, with 8 bases fitting TRBD2. CDR3 length: 15 amino acids. V trimming: 3 bases; J trimming: 0 bases; junction bases outside the gene matches: 3. The germline gives CDR1 DFQATT, CDR2 SNEGSKA (reference sequence). As DNA, the CDR3 is TGCAGTGCTAGTCTTAGCGGGGCGAACACCGGGGAGCTGTTTTTT. This sequence encodes CSASLSGANTGELFF.

This clonotype came up a few times. This chain joins TRBV4-2 and TRBJ2-7; no definite D call. There are 17 residues in the CDR3. The germline gives CDR1 LGHNA, CDR2 YNFKEQ. V lost 1 base, J lost 4 bases, and 20 bases lay in between. CDR3 amino acids: CASSQVPSGETQYEQYF. CDR3 coding DNA: TGTGCCAGCAGCCAAGTCCCCTCAGGCGAGACTCAATACGAGCAGTACTTC.

This clonotype has a handful of counts. The chain has TRBV7-6 and TRBJ2-1, with TRBD2 matching over 11 bases. This CDR3 comprises 16 residues. Germline V gives CDR1 SGHVS, CDR2 FNYEAQ. The V gene end was trimmed by 1 base and the J gene end by 7 bases; junction bases not matched to a gene: 6. CDR3 in DNA: TGTGCCAGCAGCTTAGTTGGGCGGACTAGCGGGAATGAGCAGTTCTTC. Encoded protein: CASSLVGRTSGNEQFF. Supplemented by reference TRBV7-6 and TRBJ2-1, the full variable domain reads GAGVSQSPRYKVTKRGQDVALRCDPISGHVSLYWYRQALGQGPEFLTYFNYEAQQDKSGLPNDRFSAERPEGSISTLTIQRTEQRDSAMYRCASSLVGRTSGNEQFFGPGTRLTVL.

This sequence joins TRBV4-3 and TRBJ2-7; 9 bases agree with TRBD1. The V segment lost 0 bases and the J segment 5 bases; nucleotides outside the gene matches: 8. The CDR3 has 16 amino acids. The V gene's germline CDR1 is LGHNA and CDR2 YSLEER. The CDR3 protein is CASSQDIDRGVNEQYF. In DNA, the CDR3 is TGCGCCAGCAGCCAAGATATAGACAGGGGGGTCAACGAGCAGTACTTC.

The J gene is TRBJ2-3, the V gene TRBV15, with D unclear. CDR3 size: 14 residues. Germline loops: CDR1 LNHNV, CDR2 YYDKDF (reference sequence). Trimming removed 2 bases from V and 6 bases from J, with 12 bases in between. The CDR3 DNA reads as TGTGCCACCAGCAGATCTTCATTCACTGATACGCAGTATTTT. This codes for CATSRSSFTDTQYF.

This clonotype has more than one count but fewer than ten. V is TRBV3-1 and J is TRBJ2-7; D remains unclear. There are 13 residues in the CDR3. Trimming removed 2 bases at V and 5 bases at J, with 10 bases between. Germline-derived CDR1 and CDR2 are LGHDT and YNNKEL (reference sequence). CDR3 residues: CASSQNPPDEQYF. In nucleotides, the CDR3 is TGTGCCAGCAGCCAAAACCCCCCGGACGAGCAGTACTTC.

The rearrangement joins TRBV20-1 to TRBJ2-7; maybe TRBD1 (5 bases). Germline assignment: CDR1 DFQATT and CDR2 SNEGSKA (reference sequence). The CDR3 covers 14 residues. Trimming took 5 bases from V and 7 from J, leaving 21 bases between them. The CDR3 DNA sequence: TGCAGTGCTCCGTCCTTGACAGCCCTTCGAGAGCAGTACTTC. It encodes CSAPSLTALREQYF.

The chain links TRBV20-1 to TRBJ2-1; 7 nucleotides align to TRBD2. There are 11 residues in the CDR3. V lost 6 bases, J lost 7 bases, and 3 bases stayed unmatched. Germline V gene data show CDR1 as DFQATT and CDR2 as SNEGSKA (reference sequence). As DNA, the CDR3 is TGCAGTGCGGGGGGGGAGAATGAGCAGTTCTTC. Translated: CSAGGENEQFF.

The CDR3 DNA is TGCGCCAGCCGCGAGGGGGACCACACTGAAGCTTTCTTT. Amino acids: CASREGDHTEAFF. The V gene is TRBV5-1, the J gene TRBJ1-1; maybe TRBD1 (6 bases). V was clipped by 7 bases and J by 3 bases, with 13 bases between them. Germline V gene data show CDR1 as SGHRS and CDR2 as YFSETQ. CDR3 length: 13 residues.

Written as DNA, the CDR3 is TGCAGTGGCCTGACGACTAGCGGCTCCTACGAGCAGTACTTC. Protein: CSGLTTSGSYEQYF. J is TRBJ2-7 and V is TRBV20-1, with 9 positions matching TRBD2. V lost 7 bases and J lost 0; bases outside the gene matches: 7. The CDR3 loop spans 14 amino acids. From germline, CDR1 is DFQATT and CDR2 SNEGSKA (reference sequence).

This clonotype was recorded a few times. The chain links TRBV5-5 to TRBJ2-1; no reliable D call. Germline-derived CDR1 and CDR2 are SGHKS and YYEKEE (reference sequence). Trimming shortened V by 0 bases and J by 7 bases, and 14 bases separated the two germline ends. CDR3 size: 15 residues. The CDR3 is CASSLEHLGVNEQFF. The CDR3 region has the DNA TGTGCCAGCAGCTTGGAACATCTGGGCGTGAATGAGCAGTTCTTC.

This clonotype showed up just a few times. The chain is built from TRBV29-1 and TRBJ2-4; the match to TRBD1 covers 12 bases. This CDR3 spans 18 amino acids. V shed 5 bases and J 3 bases; nucleotides not matched to a gene: 14. Germline loops: CDR1 SQVTM, CDR2 ANQGSEA. CDR3 nucleotides: TGCAGCGTTATACCTGGGACAGGGGGCGTCATCGGCAAAAACATTCAGTACTTC. Its protein product is CSVIPGTGGVIGKNIQYF. Looking up the rest from reference TRBV29-1 and TRBJ2-4 gives the full variable domain: SAVISQKPSRDICQRGTSLTIQCQVDSQVTMMFWYRQQPGQSLTLIATANQGSEATYESGFVIDKFPISRPNLTFSTLTVSNMSPEDSSIYLCSVIPGTGGVIGKNIQYFGAGTRLSVL.

CDR3 amino acids: CASSHQLGRNYNEQFF. The DNA of the CDR3 is TGTGCCAGCAGCCACCAGCTTGGGCGTAACTACAATGAGCAGTTCTTC. The chain joins TRBV14 to TRBJ2-1; no clear D. The CDR3 length is 16 residues. The germline V and J ends were trimmed by 3 bases and 3 bases, with 15 bases remaining between them. CDR1 SGHDN and CDR2 FVKESK come from the germline V gene.

This clonotype was detected only a few times. The chain couples TRBV5-1 to TRBJ1-3; weak D call: TRBD1 (6 bases). In germline, CDR1 is SGHRS, CDR2 YFSETQ. The CDR3 sequence is 15 residues long. Trimming shortened V by 4 bases and J by 0 bases, and 11 bases separated the two germline ends. The CDR3 DNA is TGCGCCAGCAGCGAACAGGGCTCCTCTGGAAACACCATATATTTT. Translating it yields CASSEQGSSGNTIYF.

This chain links TRBV5-1 with TRBJ1-2, with D possibly being TRBD1 (5 bases). Per germline, CDR1 SGHRS and CDR2 YFSETQ. V gave up 4 bases and J gave up 4 bases, with 14 bases separating them. There are 14 residues in the CDR3. The CDR3 spells CASSPRLDSYGYTF. CDR3 in DNA: TGCGCCAGCAGCCCCCGTCTAGACAGCTATGGCTACACCTTC.

CDR3: CASSPYTHRVLSGELFF. The CDR3 coding sequence is TGTGCCAGCAGCCCGTATACTCACAGGGTATTGTCCGGGGAGCTGTTTTTT. This chain connects TRBV7-2 to TRBJ2-2; D possibly corresponds to TRBD1 (6 bases). This CDR3 region has 17 residues. Trimming took 5 bases from V and 6 from J, leaving 22 bases between them. CDR1 and CDR2 from the germline V gene are SGHTA and FQGNSA.

This clonotype was seen a handful of times. This chain connects TRBV14 to TRBJ2-7, with 12 positions matching TRBD2. V shed 4 bases, J shed 5 bases, and the junction held 9 bases outside the gene matches. Germline CDR1 reads SGHDN; CDR2 reads FVKESK. The length of the CDR3 is 16 residues. CDR3 residues: CASSRLRTSGTDEQYF. The CDR3 DNA reads TGTGCCAGCAGCCGCCTTAGGACTAGCGGGACCGACGAGCAGTACTTC.

This clonotype was detected many times. The chain uses TRBV20-1 and TRBJ2-3, with 15 bases identical to TRBD2. Per germline, CDR1 DFQATT and CDR2 SNEGSKA (reference sequence). The trim removed 4 bases at V and 5 bases at J, leaving 10 bases unmatched. The CDR3 totals 17 residues. Here the CDR3 reads CSATAAGTSGRIDTQYF. The CDR3 bases are TGCAGTGCTACCGCAGCCGGGACTAGCGGGAGGATAGATACGCAGTATTTT.

The chain links TRBV5-6 to TRBJ2-1; D is ambiguous. The germline V and J ends were trimmed by 1 base and 7 bases, with 12 bases remaining between them. Germline lookup yields CDR1 SGHDT and CDR2 YYEEEE. This CDR3 is built from 14 residues. CDR3 region: CASSLSWGRNEQFF. DNA for the CDR3: TGTGCCAGCAGCTTGTCTTGGGGTAGGAATGAGCAGTTCTTC.

The DNA of the CDR3 is TGCGCCAGCAGCCAGCTTAGCGGGAGCCCCTACTACGAGCAGTACTTC. Protein product: CASSQLSGSPYYEQYF. This chain connects TRBV4-3 to TRBJ2-7; 9 nucleotides match TRBD2. The V and J ends lost 3 bases and 3 bases, in that order; junction bases with no gene match: 9. CDR3 length equals 16 residues. Per the germline V gene, CDR1 is LGHNA and CDR2 is YSLEER.

This clonotype appeared many times. CDR3 region: CSVGQTQETQYF. CDR3 in DNA: TGCAGCGTGGGACAGACCCAAGAGACCCAGTACTTC. The rearrangement uses TRBV29-1 and TRBJ2-5; TRBD1 matches at 7 bases. This CDR3 is 12 amino acids long. Germline CDR1 is SQVTM and CDR2 is ANQGSEA. Germline trimming cut 6 bases from V and 1 base from J; bases unmatched to any gene: 2.

This chain uses TRBV9 with TRBJ1-3, with TRBD1 matching 7 bases. J lost 0 bases, V lost 3 bases, and 3 bases had no gene match. The CDR3 runs to 15 residues. The germline V gene encodes CDR1 SGDLS and CDR2 YYNGEE. CDR3: CASSAQGSSGNTIYF. As DNA, the CDR3 is TGTGCCAGCAGCGCACAGGGGTCCTCTGGAAACACCATATATTTT.

The V call is TRBV7-2, the J call TRBJ2-1; 7 bases are shared with TRBD2. The CDR3 sequence is 15 residues long. Germline CDR1 is SGHTA and CDR2 is FQGNSA. The ends lost 2 bases at V and 4 bases at J; junction bases unmatched: 5. The CDR3 DNA follows: TGTGCCAGCAGCTTACCCCTAGCGGAATACAATGAGCAGTTCTTC. Translation gives CASSLPLAEYNEQFF.

J is TRBJ1-6 and V is TRBV5-1; D is ambiguous. The germline V gene has CDR1 SGHRS and CDR2 YFSETQ. The CDR3 totals 14 residues. Between the trimmed V and J ends, which lost 5 bases and 7 bases, there was a span of 13 bases. CDR3 region: CASRVGRNNSPLHF. The CDR3 coding sequence is TGCGCCAGCAGGGTCGGACGGAACAATTCACCCCTCCACTTT. Full variable domain (missing parts from reference TRBV5-1 and TRBJ1-6): KAGVTQTPRYLIKTRGQQVTLSCSPISGHRSVSWYQQTPGQGLQFLFEYFSETQRNKGNFPGRFSGRQFSNSRSEMNVSTLELGDSALYLCASRVGRNNSPLHFGNGTRLTVT.

This clonotype was picked up a small number of times. This chain joins TRBV10-2 and TRBJ2-7; 7 positions agree with TRBD2. This CDR3 is 15 amino acids long. J lost 2 bases, V lost 8 bases, and 12 bases had no gene match. CDR1 is WSHSY and CDR2 is SAAADI in the germline V gene. CDR3 region: CASASSLAGAYEQYF. CDR3 bases: TGCGCCAGCGCATCGTCGTTAGCGGGCGCCTACGAGCAGTACTTC.

This clonotype was found a few times. The V gene is TRBV10-3, the J gene TRBJ2-7; D may be TRBD2 (5 bases). The CDR3 is 13 amino acids. Germline V gene data show CDR1 as ENHRY and CDR2 as SYGVKD. Deletions cut 9 bases from V and 3 bases from J, with 15 bases between. The CDR3 nucleotides read TGTGCCATATCGGCCTCCGGGGTCTACGAGCAGTACTTC. Translating it yields CAISASGVYEQYF.